Following are 30 T cell receptor beta chains from one sample sequenced in a study of CD8 T cells in Susac syndrome. Reverse transcription used about 0.45 to 1 ug RNA and random hexamers. TCRdb reanalysed the immunoSEQ multiplex PCR reads using MiXCR and keeps one entry per CDR3 protein. This table holds around 170,000 distinct CDR3 sequences, approximately 94% found once. Sequencing was done on a sample of CD4+ T cells from PBMCs. These receptors originate from a human donor with Susac syndrome.

The CDR3 sequence: CATETGQETNQPQHF. For the CDR3, the DNA is TGTGCCACCGAAACGGGACAGGAGACGAATCAGCCCCAGCATTTT. The genes are TRBV15 and TRBJ1-5, with 8 bases identical to TRBD1. This CDR3 contains 15 residues. With V trimmed by 8 bases and J by 4 bases, 10 bases remained unmatched. From germline, CDR1 is LNHNV and CDR2 YYDKDF (reference sequence).

This sequence joins TRBV28 and TRBJ1-2; a possible D gene is TRBD1 (5 bases). The V end was cut by 10 bases, the J end by 8 bases, with 17 bases between. Germline V gene lookup returns CDR1 MDHEN and CDR2 SYDVKM. The CDR3 extends over 12 amino acids. CDR3 DNA: TGTGCCATCTTCAGAGGGGCGTGGGGCTACACCTTC. Translating gives CAIFRGAWGYTF.

The rearrangement joins TRBV5-1 to TRBJ2-5; 7 nucleotides match TRBD2. Germline V gene data show CDR1 as SGHRS and CDR2 as YFSETQ. The CDR3 extends over 15 amino acids. V was clipped by 6 bases and J by 2 bases; unmatched bases: 10. CDR3 residues: CASMASGLLQETQYF. The CDR3 region has the DNA TGCGCCAGCATGGCTAGCGGATTGTTACAAGAGACCCAGTACTTC.

The chain is built from TRBV28 and TRBJ2-6; D not resolved. This CDR3 region has 15 residues. Germline V lookup: CDR1 MDHEN, CDR2 SYDVKM. Deletions cut 6 bases from V and 0 bases from J, with 9 bases between. The DNA of the CDR3 is TGTGCCAGCAGCCTCAGGCTCTCTGGGGCCAACGTCCTGACTTTC. Translation gives CASSLRLSGANVLTF. The variable domain in full, completed from reference TRBV28 and TRBJ2-6, reads DVKVTQSSRYLVKRTGEKVFLECVQDMDHENMFWYRQDPGLGLRLIYFSYDVKMKEKGDIPEGYSVSREKKERFSLILESASTNQTSMYLCASSLRLSGANVLTFGAGSRLTVL.

This chain connects TRBV12-5 to TRBJ1-3; D perhaps matches TRBD1 (6 bases). CDR1 and CDR2 (germline): LGHNT, FRNRAP. The CDR3 has 18 residues. Trimming cost V 5 bases and J 4 bases, with 24 bases left between them. The CDR3 is CASGPGGVTGRGGNTIYF. The DNA of the CDR3 is TGTGCTAGTGGTCCCGGCGGTGTAACAGGGAGAGGCGGAAACACCATATATTTT.

The chain recombines TRBV30 with TRBJ1-1; 7 bases fit TRBD1. Germline CDR1 and CDR2: GTSNPN and SVGIG (reference sequence). CDR3 length: 15 residues. J gave up 1 base and V 4 bases, and 9 bases lay outside the gene matches. The CDR3 reads CAWTVARQGNTEAFF. In nucleotides, the CDR3 is TGTGCCTGGACCGTCGCCAGACAGGGGAACACTGAAGCTTTCTTT.

The rearrangement links TRBV14 to TRBJ2-2, with D perhaps being TRBD1 or TRBD2 (5 bases each). CDR1 is SGHDN and CDR2 is FVKESK in the germline V gene. The CDR3 spans 14 residues. Trimming removed 1 base at V and 7 bases at J, with 10 bases between. CDR3 loop: CASSQGGSHGELFF. The CDR3 DNA sequence: TGTGCCAGCAGCCAAGGGGGGAGTCACGGGGAGCTGTTTTTT.

The V call is TRBV9, the J call TRBJ2-2, with 8 bases fitting TRBD2. Trimming at V came to 5 bases and at J to 1 base, leaving 7 bases not matched to a gene. CDR3 size: 16 residues. CDR1 is SGDLS, CDR2 YYNGEE, per germline. CDR3 sequence reads: CASSRGGGLNTGELFF. CDR3 DNA sequence: TGTGCCAGCAGTCGAGGCGGGGGGTTGAACACCGGGGAGCTGTTTTTT.

The chain links TRBV28 to TRBJ2-3, with 11 bases identical to TRBD2. There are 14 residues in the CDR3. Germline V lookup: CDR1 MDHEN, CDR2 SYDVKM. J was trimmed by 7 bases and V by 6 bases; bases with no gene match: 6. The CDR3 sequence: CASRTPSGGYTQYF. DNA of the CDR3: TGTGCCAGCAGAACCCCTAGCGGGGGGTATACGCAGTATTTT.

This clonotype was observed once. This chain uses TRBV19 with TRBJ2-6, with D possibly being TRBD1 (6 bases). Germline V gene lookup returns CDR1 LNHDA and CDR2 SQIVND (reference sequence). The CDR3 covers 18 residues. With 5 bases removed from V and 0 bases from J, the gap between germline ends came to 17 bases. CDR3 sequence reads: CASSPEYRVLSGANVLTF. The CDR3 DNA sequence: TGTGCCAGTAGTCCGGAATACAGGGTCCTCTCTGGGGCCAACGTCCTGACTTTC.

The chain recombines TRBV7-3 with TRBJ2-2; D is uncertain. The CDR3 covers 13 residues. Germline V gives CDR1 SGHTA, CDR2 FQGTGA. V gave up 5 bases and J gave up 2 bases, with 6 bases separating them. The CDR3 nucleotides read TGTGCCAGCAGCCGCCCTAACACCGGGGAGCTGTTTTTT. It is translated as CASSRPNTGELFF.

In this sample, this clonotype turned up once. This chain connects TRBV20-1 to TRBJ2-5; a possible D gene is TRBD1 (6 bases). In germline, CDR1 is DFQATT, CDR2 SNEGSKA (reference sequence). The CDR3 contains 13 residues. Deletions cut 2 bases from V and 2 bases from J, with 9 bases between. This chain's CDR3 is CSARTDRQETQYF. The CDR3 DNA sequence: TGCAGTGCTAGAACGGACAGACAAGAGACCCAGTACTTC.

The genes are TRBV12-3 or TRBV12-4 and TRBJ1-2; TRBD1 is a possible D gene (5 bases). The CDR3 totals 15 residues. The V gene lost 3 bases and the J gene lost 4 bases, with 15 bases spanning the gap. This CDR3 is CASSLGRVGSYGYTF. The DNA of the CDR3 is TGTGCCAGCAGTTTGGGCAGGGTGGGTAGCTATGGCTACACCTTC.

This clonotype was observed once. The chain combines TRBV29-1 with TRBJ2-3; D remains unclear. CDR3 size: 14 residues. CDR1 SQVTM and CDR2 ANQGSEA come from the germline V gene. With 7 bases removed from V and 0 bases from J, the gap between germline ends came to 14 bases. This CDR3 is CSARRTLSTDTQYF. The CDR3 coding sequence is TGCAGCGCCCGCCGGACCCTTAGCACAGATACGCAGTATTTT.

This sequence joins TRBV29-1 and TRBJ2-7; 7 bases map to TRBD1. V dropped 5 bases and J dropped 4; count of bases not matched to a gene: 8. CDR3 length: 13 amino acids. Germline V lookup: CDR1 SQVTM, CDR2 ANQGSEA. The CDR3 DNA reads TGCAGCGTTTCGACAGGGAACTTATACGAGCAGTACTTC. Translating gives CSVSTGNLYEQYF.

This chain links TRBV2 with TRBJ2-2; 7 bases align to TRBD1. The CDR3 has 15 amino acids. Trimming removed 8 bases from V and 2 bases from J; junction bases left unmatched: 8. Germline V gene sequence: CDR1 SNHLY, CDR2 FYNNEI. Here the CDR3 DNA reads TGTGCCAGCGTGTTGGGACAGAGAAACACCGGGGAGCTGTTTTTT. Protein: CASVLGQRNTGELFF.

The rearrangement uses TRBV2 and TRBJ2-5; D gene ambiguous. Between the trimmed V and J ends, which lost 8 bases and 5 bases, there was a span of 12 bases. This CDR3 spans 12 amino acids. Per germline, CDR1 SNHLY and CDR2 FYNNEI. In DNA form, the CDR3 reads TGTGCCAGCGGGCTGATGCGGGAGACCCAGTACTTC. Encoded protein: CASGLMRETQYF.

The rearrangement uses TRBV20-1 and TRBJ2-5, with D perhaps TRBD1 (6 bases). V dropped 6 bases and J dropped 1 base, with 9 bases sitting between them. The CDR3 consists of 12 residues. Germline V CDR1 and CDR2: DFQATT, SNEGSKA (reference sequence). CDR3 nucleotide sequence: TGCAGTGCGTTACAGGGCCAAGAGACCCAGTACTTC. Protein product: CSALQGQETQYF.

The rearrangement uses TRBV2 and TRBJ1-5; 7 bases are shared with TRBD1. The CDR3 contains 14 residues. Germline V lookup: CDR1 SNHLY, CDR2 FYNNEI. The trim removed 7 bases at V and 5 bases at J, leaving 8 bases unmatched. Here the CDR3 reads CASKGTADHQPQHF. The CDR3 region has the DNA TGTGCCAGCAAAGGGACAGCGGACCATCAGCCCCAGCATTTT.

This clonotype was found once. The rearrangement uses TRBV7-3 and TRBJ2-1, with D hard to call. Trimming pared 5 bases from V and 10 bases from J, leaving 18 bases between. The CDR3 loop spans 14 amino acids. In germline, CDR1 is SGHTA, CDR2 FQGTGA. The DNA for the CDR3 is TGTGCCAGCAGCCCCCCCGATGGGGTGCGGGAGCAGTTCTTC. As protein: CASSPPDGVREQFF.

The chain carries TRBV12-3 or TRBV12-4 and TRBJ1-5; D not resolved. Trimming removed 6 bases at V and 0 bases at J, with 12 bases between. The CDR3 is made up of 15 amino acids. The CDR3 protein is CASRLGKPSNQPQHF. The DNA of the CDR3 is TGTGCCAGCAGATTGGGGAAACCTAGCAATCAGCCCCAGCATTTT.

The chain is built from TRBV2 and TRBJ2-3; D remains unclear. Trimming took off 4 bases at V and 4 bases at J, with 9 bases between the two ends. This CDR3 has 13 amino acids. Germline CDR1 reads SNHLY; CDR2 reads FYNNEI. The CDR3 is CASSVGVPDTQYF. As DNA, the CDR3 is TGTGCCAGCAGTGTTGGGGTTCCAGATACGCAGTATTTT.

CDR3 residues: CASSPPTSTDTQYF. In nucleotides, the CDR3 is TGTGCCAGCTCACCGCCGACTAGCACAGATACGCAGTATTTT. This chain joins TRBV18 and TRBJ2-3, with unresolved D. The V gene lost 3 bases and the J gene lost 0 bases, with 7 bases spanning the gap. The CDR3 runs 14 residues. The germline V gene encodes CDR1 KGHSH and CDR2 LQKENI.

The chain employs TRBV7-9 and TRBJ2-7; TRBD1 agrees at 8 bases. The trim removed 5 bases at V and 6 bases at J, leaving 9 bases unmatched. The CDR3 runs 14 residues. Germline-derived CDR1 and CDR2 are SEHNR and FQNEAQ (reference sequence). The CDR3 loop is CASSKDRVLAEQYF. The DNA of the CDR3 is TGTGCCAGCAGCAAGGACAGGGTCCTGGCCGAGCAGTACTTC.

The chain is built from TRBV6-2 or TRBV6-3 and TRBJ2-7; no definite D call. Trimming cost V 10 bases and J 0 bases, with 10 bases left between them. CDR1 and CDR2 from the germline V gene are MNHEY and SVGEGT. The CDR3 length is 12 residues. This CDR3 is CATAQVSYEQYF. The CDR3 bases are TGTGCCACCGCGCAGGTCTCCTACGAGCAGTACTTC.

The chain carries TRBV15 and TRBJ1-5, with TRBD1 as a possible D gene (5 bases). V was shortened by 5 bases and J by 7 bases, with 15 bases between the two germline ends. The CDR3 extends over 14 amino acids. Germline CDR1 LNHNV, CDR2 YYDKDF (reference sequence). CDR3 nucleotide sequence: TGTGCCACCAGCGGGGGAGGGGAGGACCAGCCCCAGCATTTT. This gives the protein CATSGGGEDQPQHF.

V and J are TRBV19 and TRBJ1-6, with 8 bases fitting TRBD1. J gave up 14 bases and V 3 bases, and 12 bases lay outside the gene matches. The CDR3 has 15 amino acids. Germline V CDR1 and CDR2: LNHDA, SQIVND (reference sequence). The CDR3 DNA reads as TGTGCCAGTAGTATGAGTCGGGACAGGCCTTTGGCCCTCCACTTT. This sequence encodes CASSMSRDRPLALHF.

The chain combines TRBV21-1 with TRBJ2-7. TRBV21-1 is marked as a pseudogene. The CDR3 contains 17 residues. This CDR3 is CASSKGVRSKGSYEQYF. DNA of the CDR3: TGTGCCAGCAGCAAAGGGGTAAGGTCAAAGGGCTCCTACGAGCAGTACTTC.

The chain joins TRBV30 to TRBJ1-5; maybe TRBD1 (5 bases). Germline CDR1 and CDR2: GTSNPN and SVGIG (reference sequence). V lost 1 base and J lost 0, with 7 bases in between. The CDR3 has 14 amino acids. CDR3 sequence reads: CAWSEGYSNQPQHF. In DNA form, the CDR3 reads TGTGCCTGGAGTGAGGGGTATAGCAATCAGCCCCAGCATTTT.

V gene TRBV6-6 combines with J gene TRBJ1-5, with D possibly TRBD1 on 5 matching bases. The CDR3 sequence is 16 residues long. The V gene's germline CDR1 is MNHNY and CDR2 SVGAGI (reference sequence). V lost 5 bases to trimming and J lost 3 bases, with 17 bases between them. CDR3 residues: CASSTWLGGDNQPQHF. Written as DNA, the CDR3 is TGTGCCAGCAGTACCTGGCTCGGGGGAGACAATCAGCCCCAGCATTTT.